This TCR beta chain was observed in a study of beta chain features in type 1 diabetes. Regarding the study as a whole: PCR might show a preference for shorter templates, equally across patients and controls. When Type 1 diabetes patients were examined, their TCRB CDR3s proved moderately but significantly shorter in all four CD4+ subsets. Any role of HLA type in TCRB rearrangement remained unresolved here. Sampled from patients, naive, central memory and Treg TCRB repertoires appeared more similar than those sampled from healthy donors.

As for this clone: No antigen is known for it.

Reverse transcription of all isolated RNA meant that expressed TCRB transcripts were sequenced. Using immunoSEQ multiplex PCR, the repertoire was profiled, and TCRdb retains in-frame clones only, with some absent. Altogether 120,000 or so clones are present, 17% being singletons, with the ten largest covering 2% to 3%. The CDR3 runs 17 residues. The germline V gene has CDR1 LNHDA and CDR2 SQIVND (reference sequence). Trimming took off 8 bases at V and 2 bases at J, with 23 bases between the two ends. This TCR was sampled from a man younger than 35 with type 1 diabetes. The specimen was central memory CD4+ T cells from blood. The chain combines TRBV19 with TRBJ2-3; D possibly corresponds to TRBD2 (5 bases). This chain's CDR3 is CASPPSEGPSFTDTQYF. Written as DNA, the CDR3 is TGTGCCAGTCCGCCGAGTGAGGGTCCCAGTTTCACAGATACGCAGTATTTT.